Detailed here is one TCR beta chain. Its target is unknown. TCRdb re-derived calls from the reads in MiXCR, one entry per CDR3 protein. The sample has more than 250,000 distinct CDR3 sequences; roughly 25% are singletons. Germline V lookup: CDR1 MDHEN, CDR2 SYDVKM. The CDR3 extends over 15 amino acids. V was pared by 3 bases and J by 5 bases, with 16 bases between. The sample belongs to a study of T cell repertoires in cytomegalovirus infection. General observations from the study: Summed frequency of public TCR beta families distinguished CMV carriers with the relevant HLA.

The chain recombines TRBV28 with TRBJ2-5; maybe TRBD2 (5 bases). This sequence was found in a human donor in good health (CMV status not recorded). Some clones in this sample may be carry-over from other donors' samples. Material: cultured PBMCs, obtained from culture after CMV antigen stimulation. The CDR3 sequence: CASSFAVGGRETQYF. CDR3 nucleotides: TGTGCCAGCAGTTTTGCGGTAGGAGGACGGGAGACCCAGTACTTC. Combining the CDR3 with reference TRBV28 and TRBJ2-5 gives the whole variable domain DVKVTQSSRYLVKRTGEKVFLECVQDMDHENMFWYRQDPGLGLRLIYFSYDVKMKEKGDIPEGYSVSREKKERFSLILESASTNQTSMYLCASSFAVGGRETQYFGPGTRLLVL.